The clone carrying this TCR beta chain was found many times. The antigen is unknown. The CDR3 length is 17 residues. V lost 0 bases and J lost 3; bases outside the gene matches: 9. Germline V gives CDR1 MNHEY, CDR2 SMNVEV (reference sequence). This sample was included in a study of T cells in Graves' hyperthyroidism and ophthalmopathy. Regarding the study as a whole: Stable hyperthyroidism was told apart from ophthalmopathy by a model built on 13 V-J features.

The source material, RNA transcripts, was used to amplify TCR beta CDR3 regions. The study used the HTBI primer set for a first-round RT-PCR of the TCR CDR3. In TCRdb, the multiplex PCR reads were re-called with MiXCR into one record per CDR3 protein. The sample has approximately 700,000 distinct CDR3 sequences, less than 20% seen once. Stable Graves' hyperthyroidism denoted no ophthalmopathy progression over 18 months. Diagnoses were made from clinical symptoms, serum measures (thyroxine and TRAb), thyroid ultrasound and orbital computed tomography. What was sequenced was blood. This sequence joins TRBV27 and TRBJ2-7; 9 positions match TRBD1. This TCR derives from a man younger than 35 with Graves' hyperthyroidism. CDR3 protein: CASSLSGGQGIFYEQYF. In DNA, the CDR3 is TGTGCCAGCAGTTTATCGGGGGGACAGGGAATTTTCTACGAGCAGTACTTC.